This T cell receptor (beta chain) was sequenced in a study of blood T cells in healthy people across ages. The sample holds a few counts of this clonotype. The second PCR ran about 7 to 12 cycles with a sample-barcoded 5' primer and J-beta primers. MiXCR, applied by TCRdb to the 5' RACE reads, yields one record per CDR3 protein. The table shows about 720,000 distinct CDR3 sequences, with around 25% occurring only once. J gave up 7 bases and V 5 bases, and 6 bases lay outside the gene matches. CDR3 size: 13 residues. Germline V CDR1 and CDR2: DFQATT, SNEGSKA (reference sequence). Another study also made use of these data, one on T cells of mothers and their children.

The receptor comes from a boy aged 10-17 years in good health. Sample: blood. The chain carries TRBV20-1 and TRBJ1-4; 8 nucleotides align to TRBD1. In nucleotides, the CDR3 is TGCAGTGCTTGGCTTGGACAGGGTGAAAAACTGTTTTTT. It encodes CSAWLGQGEKLFF.